Listed here are 27 T cell receptor beta chains from one sample, sequenced in a study of shared clonotypes between healthy human individuals. TCRdb's copy holds only in-frame clones and misses some; the assay was immunoSEQ multiplex PCR. The sample has approximately 1.9 million clones; around 93% are singletons. Terminally differentiated effector memory CD45RA+ cells were excluded from the naive CD8 cells, which were CD45RO-negative and positively selected for CCR7. The sample consisted of naive CD8+ T cells from PBMCs. The receptor set was obtained from a man younger than 30 in good health. Some clones in this sample may be carry-over from other donors' samples.

This chain connects TRBV28 to TRBJ2-5; D gene unclear. Per germline, CDR1 MDHEN and CDR2 SYDVKM. The CDR3 has 11 amino acids. Trimming took 7 bases from V and 10 from J, leaving 13 bases between them. The CDR3 is CASTSGRIQYF. CDR3 DNA sequence: TGTGCCAGCACTTCAGGAAGGATCCAGTACTTC.

This clone was seen only once. The chain employs TRBV4-1 and TRBJ2-2; either TRBD1 or TRBD2 may supply D (7 bases each). Trimming took 4 bases from V and 4 from J, leaving 19 bases between them. The CDR3 has 17 amino acids. Germline-derived CDR1 and CDR2 are MGHRA and YSYEKL. CDR3 sequence (DNA): TGCGCCAGCAGCCCCAGGGGGGGGCGCGAGATCACCGGGGAGCTGTTTTTT. Amino acids: CASSPRGGREITGELFF.

The J gene is TRBJ1-5, the V gene TRBV18; D remains ambiguous. CDR3 length equals 15 residues. Trimming left V 4 bases short and J 5 bases short, with 15 bases between. Germline CDR1 KGHSH, CDR2 LQKENI. The CDR3 sequence: CASSLEGRRDQPQHF. CDR3 coding DNA: TGTGCCAGCTCACTTGAAGGCAGGAGGGATCAGCCCCAGCATTTT. Full variable domain (rest looked up from reference TRBV18 and TRBJ1-5): NAGVMQNPRHLVRRRGQEARLRCSPMKGHSHVYWYRQLPEEGLKFMVYLQKENIIDESGMPKERFSAEFPKEGPSILRIQQVVRGDSAAYFCASSLEGRRDQPQHFGDGTRLSIL.

The rearrangement links TRBV7-9 to TRBJ2-1; 8 bases fit TRBD2. CDR1 is SEHNR, CDR2 FQNEAQ, per germline (reference sequence). The CDR3 runs 15 residues. The junction had 4 bases not matched to a gene; V was cut back by 1 base and J by 5 bases. CDR3 coding DNA: TGTGCCAGCAGCTTAGGACTAGCGACCAACAATGAGCAGTTCTTC. Translating gives CASSLGLATNNEQFF.

The CDR3 region has the DNA TGTGCCAGCAGCGTCTCAGGGATAGCTGGAAACACCATATATTTT. This codes for CASSVSGIAGNTIYF. The V and J genes are TRBV9 and TRBJ1-3; the D gene is possibly TRBD1 (5 bases). There are 15 residues in the CDR3. The germline V gene has CDR1 SGDLS and CDR2 YYNGEE. The germline V and J ends were trimmed by 2 bases and 2 bases, with 11 bases remaining between them.

This sequence joins TRBV7-9 and TRBJ2-7; maybe TRBD2 (6 bases). This CDR3 is 12 amino acids long. Germline loops: CDR1 SEHNR, CDR2 FQNEAQ (reference sequence). The V and J ends lost 6 bases and 5 bases respectively, with 11 bases between them. Here the CDR3 reads CASRNGGNEQYF. The CDR3 DNA reads as TGTGCCAGCAGAAACGGGGGAAACGAGCAGTACTTC. Using reference TRBV7-9 and TRBJ2-7 for the parts outside the CDR3, the full variable domain is DTGVSQNPRHKITKRGQNVTFRCDPISEHNRLYWYRQTLGQGPEFLTYFQNEAQLEKSRLLSDRFSAERPKGSFSTLEIQRTEQGDSAMYLCASRNGGNEQYFGPGTRLTVT.

V is TRBV7-3 and J is TRBJ2-7, with TRBD2 matching 8 bases. This CDR3 has 16 amino acids. Trimming cost V 1 base and J 0 bases; bases outside gene matches: 5. Germline CDR1 and CDR2: SGHTA and FQGTGA. The CDR3 region has the DNA TGTGCCAGCAGCTTAAACGGGAGGGAAAGCTCCTACGAGCAGTACTTC. This codes for CASSLNGRESSYEQYF.

The gene calls are TRBV5-6 and TRBJ2-2; D perhaps matches TRBD1 (6 bases). The length of the CDR3 is 14 residues. Between the trimmed V and J ends, which lost 3 bases and 0 bases, there was a span of 6 bases. The germline CDR1 and CDR2 sequences are SGHDT and YYEEEE. CDR3 sequence (DNA): TGTGCCAGCAGCTGGGACACGAACACCGGGGAGCTGTTTTTT. This codes for CASSWDTNTGELFF.

V gene TRBV4-1 combines with J gene TRBJ2-7, with D possibly being TRBD2 (5 bases). Per germline, CDR1 MGHRA and CDR2 YSYEKL. The germline V and J ends were trimmed by 1 base and 5 bases, with 15 bases remaining between them. This CDR3 spans 15 amino acids. The CDR3 DNA reads TGCGCCAGCAGCCAAGCAACCTACCCCGGGGACGAGCAGTACTTC. Its protein product is CASSQATYPGDEQYF.

The chain combines TRBV9 with TRBJ2-1, with 7 bases matching TRBD2. Germline V gives CDR1 SGDLS, CDR2 YYNGEE. Trimming at V came to 3 bases and at J to 5 bases, leaving 11 bases not matched to a gene. This CDR3 has 16 amino acids. DNA of the CDR3: TGTGCCAGCAGCGCCTTATCCGCTGGGAGGGACAATGAGCAGTTCTTC. Protein product: CASSALSAGRDNEQFF. The complete variable domain, with remaining parts taken from reference TRBV9 and TRBJ2-1, reads DSGVTQTPKHLITATGQRVTLRCSPRSGDLSVYWYQQSLDQGLQFLIQYYNGEERAKGNILERFSAQQFPDLHSELNLSSLELGDSALYFCASSALSAGRDNEQFFGPGTRLTVL.

The rearrangement uses TRBV28 and TRBJ2-3; D may be TRBD1 (6 bases). The CDR3 totals 15 residues. CDR1 is MDHEN, CDR2 SYDVKM, per germline. Trimming took 6 bases from V and 0 from J, leaving 13 bases between them. CDR3 coding DNA: TGTGCCAGCAGGCAGGGACAACTTAGCACAGATACGCAGTATTTT. Translation: CASRQGQLSTDTQYF. Based on the CDR3 plus reference TRBV28 and TRBJ2-3, the full variable domain is DVKVTQSSRYLVKRTGEKVFLECVQDMDHENMFWYRQDPGLGLRLIYFSYDVKMKEKGDIPEGYSVSREKKERFSLILESASTNQTSMYLCASRQGQLSTDTQYFGPGTRLTVL.

The rearrangement uses TRBV7-8 and TRBJ1-5; TRBD1 matches 7 bases. Germline-derived CDR1 and CDR2 are SGHVS and FQNEAQ. V trimming: 4 bases; J trimming: 1 base; junction bases outside the gene matches: 10. The CDR3 loop spans 17 amino acids. CDR3 loop: CASSSRDRGVSNQPQHF. CDR3 bases: TGTGCCAGCAGCTCCCGGGACAGAGGGGTAAGCAATCAGCCCCAGCATTTT.

CDR3 protein: CASSDGTGVWKLFF. CDR3 nucleotide sequence: TGTGCCAGCAGTGACGGGACAGGGGTGTGGAAACTGTTTTTT. This sequence joins TRBV2 and TRBJ1-4; 10 bases are shared with TRBD1. The V segment lost 3 bases and the J segment 11 bases; nucleotides outside the gene matches: 6. Per germline, CDR1 SNHLY and CDR2 FYNNEI. The CDR3 has 14 residues.

The rearrangement uses TRBV7-9 and TRBJ2-5, with D possibly TRBD1 on 6 matching bases. This CDR3 has 15 amino acids. Germline V lookup: CDR1 SEHNR, CDR2 FQNEAQ (reference sequence). With 5 bases removed from V and 1 base from J, the gap between germline ends came to 14 bases. The CDR3 sequence is CASSPPGQTQETQYF. The DNA for the CDR3 is TGTGCCAGCAGCCCGCCGGGACAAACCCAAGAGACCCAGTACTTC.

The genes are TRBV27 and TRBJ1-1, with no clear D. CDR1 and CDR2 (germline): MNHEY, SMNVEV (reference sequence). Trimming removed 5 bases at V and 1 base at J, with 2 bases between. The CDR3 covers 11 residues. CDR3 sequence: CASSRNTEAFF. As DNA, the CDR3 is TGTGCCAGCAGTCGGAACACTGAAGCTTTCTTT.

About this clone itself: In the same sample, other DNA sequences code for this CDR3. The chain joins TRBV27 to TRBJ2-1, with TRBD1 as a possible D gene (5 bases). Trimming pared 4 bases from V and 0 bases from J, leaving 7 bases between. Germline lookup yields CDR1 MNHEY and CDR2 SMNVEV (reference sequence). The CDR3 has 14 residues. The DNA for the CDR3 is TGTGCCAGCAGTTGGGGCCTCTCCTACAATGAGCAGTTCTTC. Translation: CASSWGLSYNEQFF.

Regarding this clone: The sample has other DNA sequences that encode this CDR3 too. V gene TRBV7-9 combines with J gene TRBJ2-1, with a tentative D call TRBD2 (5 bases). The germline V gene encodes CDR1 SEHNR and CDR2 FQNEAQ (reference sequence). V lost 3 bases and J lost 6, with 6 bases in between. The CDR3 runs 12 residues. The CDR3 reads CASSLGSNEQFF. The CDR3, as DNA: TGTGCCAGCAGCTTGGGGAGCAATGAGCAGTTCTTC.

The V gene is TRBV9, the J gene TRBJ2-7, with no clear D. V was clipped by 5 bases and J by 5 bases, with 14 bases between them. The CDR3 totals 13 residues. Germline V lookup: CDR1 SGDLS, CDR2 YYNGEE. This CDR3 reads CASSLVSDHEQYF. CDR3 coding DNA: TGTGCCAGCAGTCTAGTGTCGGACCACGAGCAGTACTTC.

This clone was seen only once. CDR3 in amino acids: CASSSTSGFPHEQYF. CDR3 in DNA: TGTGCCAGCAGCTCGACTAGCGGGTTCCCCCACGAGCAGTACTTC. J is TRBJ2-7 and V is TRBV7-9; the match to TRBD2 covers 10 bases. This CDR3 has 15 residues. Germline CDR1 reads SEHNR; CDR2 reads FQNEAQ (reference sequence). With 4 bases clipped from V and 5 bases from J, the junction kept 8 bases outside the gene matches.

With regard to this clone: This specimen includes other DNA sequences encoding the same CDR3. V usage is TRBV6-5 and J usage is TRBJ2-3; D uncertain. Per germline, CDR1 MNHEY and CDR2 SVGAGI. The CDR3 loop spans 13 amino acids. V lost 2 bases and J lost 3, with 6 bases in between. CDR3 coding DNA: TGTGCCAGCAGTTACGGATTTACAGATACGCAGTATTTT. As protein: CASSYGFTDTQYF.

The sample holds one count of this clone. The V gene is TRBV30, the J gene TRBJ2-7; 8 bases agree with TRBD1. The V gene's germline CDR1 is GTSNPN and CDR2 SVGIG (reference sequence). The length of the CDR3 is 12 residues. Germline trimming cut 5 bases from V and 5 bases from J; bases unmatched to any gene: 5. The CDR3 DNA reads as TGTGCCTGGTACAGGGGGTCAGACGAGCAGTACTTC. As protein: CAWYRGSDEQYF. The whole variable domain, remainder taken from reference TRBV30 and TRBJ2-7, is SQTIHQWPATLVQPVGSPLSLECTVEGTSNPNLYWYRQAAGRGLQLLFYSVGIGQISSEVPQNLSASRPQDRQFILSSKKLLLSDSGFYLCAWYRGSDEQYFGPGTRLTVT.

The chain joins TRBV19 to TRBJ1-2; the D gene is possibly TRBD1 (5 bases). V lost 5 bases and J 3 bases, leaving 13 bases between the germline ends. CDR3 length: 14 residues. The germline gives CDR1 LNHDA, CDR2 SQIVND (reference sequence). The CDR3 spells CASSGGGIDYGYTF. CDR3 nucleotide sequence: TGTGCCAGTAGTGGTGGGGGAATTGACTATGGCTACACCTTC.

This chain joins TRBV29-1 and TRBJ2-7, with TRBD1 matching over 7 bases. Germline trimming cut 7 bases from V and 5 bases from J; bases unmatched to any gene: 5. Germline V gene lookup returns CDR1 SQVTM and CDR2 ANQGSEA. The CDR3 consists of 11 residues. The CDR3 coding sequence is TGCAGCGCCCTCGGACAGGACGAGCAGTACTTC. Protein: CSALGQDEQYF.

V and J are TRBV6-9 and TRBJ2-7; D is ambiguous. V was trimmed by 9 bases and J by 4 bases, leaving 16 bases between them. The CDR3 loop spans 13 amino acids. Per the germline V gene, CDR1 is MNHGY and CDR2 is SVAAGI. Written as DNA, the CDR3 is TGTGCCAGGACCGGCTTATTCATGTACGAGCAGTACTTC. Translating gives CARTGLFMYEQYF.

V gene TRBV7-8 combines with J gene TRBJ2-7, with TRBD1 matching over 7 bases. V trimming: 5 bases; J trimming: 2 bases; junction bases outside the gene matches: 9. The CDR3 runs to 15 residues. CDR1 is SGHVS, CDR2 FQNEAQ, per germline. The CDR3 sequence is CASSTHRGPAYEQYF. The CDR3 bases are TGTGCCAGCAGCACCCACAGGGGCCCCGCCTACGAGCAGTACTTC.

A note on this clone: The sample has other DNA sequences that encode this CDR3 too. The chain links TRBV27 to TRBJ2-7; D is possibly TRBD1 (6 bases). The ends were cut back, 2 bases at V and 2 bases at J, with 7 bases in the middle. The germline gives CDR1 MNHEY, CDR2 SMNVEV (reference sequence). The CDR3 is 13 amino acids. The CDR3 region is CASSLTGPYEQYF. The DNA for the CDR3 is TGTGCCAGCAGTTTAACAGGGCCCTACGAGCAGTACTTC.

The J gene is TRBJ1-5, the V gene TRBV27, with D possibly being TRBD1 (5 bases). Trimming left V 3 bases short and J 0 bases short, with 12 bases between. Per the germline V gene, CDR1 is MNHEY and CDR2 is SMNVEV (reference sequence). This CDR3 comprises 16 residues. CDR3 bases: TGTGCCAGCAGTTTTGGCGGGACTTATAGCAATCAGCCCCAGCATTTT. Translated, it gives CASSFGGTYSNQPQHF.